These 5 T cell receptor beta chains came from one sample sequenced in a study of tumor and adjacent non-tumor tissue in lung cancer listed by TCRdb under 2018. Receptor libraries were prepared by multiplex PCR. The reads were generated on an Illumina HiSeq 2500. TCRbeta libraries were constructed through three rounds of nested PCR with primers (Table S4) according to protocols adapted from ARM-PCR. The public reads were run again by TCRdb, first through fastp at Q25 and then through MiXCR, and only productive beta chains were kept. CDR3 protein sequences are deduplicated, and each keeps its most common genes and DNA. This sample comprises over 110,000 distinct CDR3 sequences, around 60% of them detected only once. The ten biggest clones cover roughly 20% of the sample. RNA was isolated from bulk unsorted tissue, and RNA quality was assessed with a NanoDrop ND-1000 and an Agilent 2100. The sample comprised lung tumor tissue. The receptors originated from a man in his sixties with small cell lung cancer.

The J gene is TRBJ2-1, the V gene TRBV14, with TRBD2 matching 11 bases. Germline V gives CDR1 SGHDN, CDR2 FVKESK. Unmatched junction bases numbered 6, after V lost 6 bases and J lost 5 bases. CDR3 length: 15 residues. CDR3: CASSLLAGVNNEQFF. As DNA, the CDR3 is TGTGCCAGCAGTCTACTAGCGGGAGTCAACAATGAGCAGTTCTTC.

This clonotype showed up just a few times. This may arise from a read error, as a much more abundant clone is one base away. The rearrangement uses TRBV5-6 and TRBJ2-7, with unresolved D. This CDR3 spans 14 amino acids. CDR1 and CDR2 from the germline V gene are SGHDT and YYEEEE. The CDR3 sequence is CTSSPRVGAYEQYF. The CDR3, as DNA: TGTACCAGCAGCCCAAGGGTTGGTGCCTACGAGCAGTACTTC.

This chain links TRBV24-1 with TRBJ2-7; D not certain. Trimming took off 4 bases at V and 5 bases at J, with 11 bases between the two ends. This CDR3 has 13 amino acids. The germline gives CDR1 KGHDR, CDR2 SFDVKD. In DNA, the CDR3 is TGTGCCACCAGTGAGCGGAGAGCGAACGAGCAGTACGTC. Encoded protein: CATSERRANEQYV.

As regards this clonotype: At one end the junction does not follow the germline gene, possibly because of a read error. The J gene is TRBJ2-1, the V gene TRBV7-8; D tentatively reads TRBD1 or TRBD2 (5 bases each). Germline CDR1 SGHVS, CDR2 FQNEAQ. CDR3 length: 13 residues. CDR3 loop: CASCTGPYNELFF. The CDR3 DNA follows: TGTGCCAGCTGTACGGGGCCCTACAATGAGCTGTTCTTC.

This clonotype was observed a few times. Given a much more abundant clone one base away, this may be a read error. This sequence joins TRBV12-3 or TRBV12-4 and TRBJ1-2, with unresolved D. Trimming took 4 bases from V and 4 from J, leaving 10 bases between them. The CDR3 covers 13 residues. CDR3 amino acids: CASSSGSGYGYTF. The CDR3, as DNA: TGTGCCAGCAGTTCCGGTTCGGGCTATGGCTACACCTTC.